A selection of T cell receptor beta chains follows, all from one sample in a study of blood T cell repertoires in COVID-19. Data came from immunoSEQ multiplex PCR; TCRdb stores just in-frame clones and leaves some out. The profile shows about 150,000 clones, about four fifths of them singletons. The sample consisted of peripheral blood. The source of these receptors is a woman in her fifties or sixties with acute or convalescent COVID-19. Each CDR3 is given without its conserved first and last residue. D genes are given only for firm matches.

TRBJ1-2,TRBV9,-,ASSSTWTANYGYT
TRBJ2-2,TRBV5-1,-,ASSRGQGLPVNTGELF
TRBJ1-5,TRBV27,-,ASSFPGQPQH
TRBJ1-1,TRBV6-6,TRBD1,ASTEGQGGDTEAF
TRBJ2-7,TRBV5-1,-,ASSLGGLPQSGEQY
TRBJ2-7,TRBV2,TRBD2,ASSELADLRLY
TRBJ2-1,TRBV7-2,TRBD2,ASSLVGLSYNEQF
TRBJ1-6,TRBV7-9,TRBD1,ASSPRDSNSPLH
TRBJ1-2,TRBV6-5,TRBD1,ASRDRVGGYGYT
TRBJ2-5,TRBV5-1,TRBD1,ASSSQGFETQY
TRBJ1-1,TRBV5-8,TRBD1,ASSSRDRGGTEAF
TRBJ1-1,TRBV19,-,ASSIGQRRTQAF
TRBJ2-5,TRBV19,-,ASSMSPWQAGTETQY
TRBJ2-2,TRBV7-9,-,ASSAPVASDLGELF
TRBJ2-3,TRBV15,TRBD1,ATSGWTGGLISTDTQY
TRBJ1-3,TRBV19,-,ATAGPGNTIY
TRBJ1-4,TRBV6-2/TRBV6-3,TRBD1,ASSESRGLWEKLF
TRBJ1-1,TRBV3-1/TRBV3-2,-,ASSQRAKGGLRAF
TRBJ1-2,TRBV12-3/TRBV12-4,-,ASSRQPDGYT
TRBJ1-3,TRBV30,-,AWSTFNSYHSGNTIY
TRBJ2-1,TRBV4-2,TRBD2,ASSQRLGTRRYNEQF
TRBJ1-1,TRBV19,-,ASSRGLGWGEAF
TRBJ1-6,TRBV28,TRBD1,ASSLLGTGGNSPLH